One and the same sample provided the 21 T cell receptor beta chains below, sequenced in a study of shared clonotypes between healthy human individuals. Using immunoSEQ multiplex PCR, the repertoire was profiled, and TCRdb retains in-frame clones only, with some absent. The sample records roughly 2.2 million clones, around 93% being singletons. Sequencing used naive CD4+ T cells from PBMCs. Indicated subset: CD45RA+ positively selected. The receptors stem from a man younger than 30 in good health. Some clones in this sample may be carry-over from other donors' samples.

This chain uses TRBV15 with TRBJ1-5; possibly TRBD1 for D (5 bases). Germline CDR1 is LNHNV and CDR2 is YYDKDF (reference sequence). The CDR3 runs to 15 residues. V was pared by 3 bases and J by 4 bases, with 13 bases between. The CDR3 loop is CATSSRVTENQPQHF. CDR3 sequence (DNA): TGTGCCACCAGCAGTAGAGTGACAGAGAATCAGCCCCAGCATTTT.

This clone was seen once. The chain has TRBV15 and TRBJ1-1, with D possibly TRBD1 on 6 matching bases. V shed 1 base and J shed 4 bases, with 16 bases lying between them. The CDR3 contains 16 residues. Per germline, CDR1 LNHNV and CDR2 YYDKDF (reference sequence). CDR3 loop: CATSRAMDRRGTEAFF. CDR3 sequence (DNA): TGTGCCACCAGCAGAGCTATGGACAGAAGAGGCACTGAAGCTTTCTTT.

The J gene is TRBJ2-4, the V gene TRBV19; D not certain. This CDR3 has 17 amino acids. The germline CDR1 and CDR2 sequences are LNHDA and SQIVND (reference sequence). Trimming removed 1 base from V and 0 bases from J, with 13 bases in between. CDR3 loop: CASSIGQPMLAKNIQYF. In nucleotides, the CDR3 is TGTGCCAGTAGTATAGGGCAGCCGATGCTAGCCAAAAACATTCAGTACTTC.

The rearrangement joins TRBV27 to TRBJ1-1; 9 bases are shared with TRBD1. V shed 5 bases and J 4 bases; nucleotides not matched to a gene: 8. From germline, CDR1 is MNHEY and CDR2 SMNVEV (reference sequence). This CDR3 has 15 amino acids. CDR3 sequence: CASSGPDRGGTEAFF. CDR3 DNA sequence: TGTGCCAGCAGTGGCCCCGACAGGGGGGGCACTGAAGCTTTCTTT.

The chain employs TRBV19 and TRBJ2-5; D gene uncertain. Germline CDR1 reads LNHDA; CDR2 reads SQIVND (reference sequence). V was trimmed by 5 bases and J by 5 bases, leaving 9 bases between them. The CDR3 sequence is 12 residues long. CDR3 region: CASSDMGETQYF. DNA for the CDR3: TGTGCCAGTAGTGATATGGGGGAGACCCAGTACTTC.

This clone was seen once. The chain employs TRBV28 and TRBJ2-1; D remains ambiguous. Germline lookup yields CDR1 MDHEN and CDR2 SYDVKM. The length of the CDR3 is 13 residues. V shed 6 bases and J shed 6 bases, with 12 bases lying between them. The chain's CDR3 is CASRPSLSNEQFF. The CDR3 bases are TGTGCCAGCAGGCCTAGTTTGTCCAATGAGCAGTTCTTC.

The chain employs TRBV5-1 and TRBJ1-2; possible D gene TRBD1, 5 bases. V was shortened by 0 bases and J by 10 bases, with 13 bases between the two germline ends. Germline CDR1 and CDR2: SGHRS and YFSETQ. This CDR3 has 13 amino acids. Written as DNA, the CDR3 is TGCGCCAGCAGCTTGGTACAGGCTACCAACTACACCTTC. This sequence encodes CASSLVQATNYTF.

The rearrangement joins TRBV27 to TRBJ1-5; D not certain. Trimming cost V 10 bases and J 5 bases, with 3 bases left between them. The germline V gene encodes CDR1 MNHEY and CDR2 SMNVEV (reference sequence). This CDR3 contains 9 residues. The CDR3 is CATDQPQHF. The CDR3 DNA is TGTGCCACCGATCAGCCCCAGCATTTT.

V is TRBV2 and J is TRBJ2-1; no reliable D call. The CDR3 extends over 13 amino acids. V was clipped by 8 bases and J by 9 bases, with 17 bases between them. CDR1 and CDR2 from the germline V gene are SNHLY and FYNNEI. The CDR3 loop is CASGLILDGEQFF. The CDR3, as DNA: TGTGCCAGCGGGCTGATCCTGGACGGTGAGCAGTTCTTC.

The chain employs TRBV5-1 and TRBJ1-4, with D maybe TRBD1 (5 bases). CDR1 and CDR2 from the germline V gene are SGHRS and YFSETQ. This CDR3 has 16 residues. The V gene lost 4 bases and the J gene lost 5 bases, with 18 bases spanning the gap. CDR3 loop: CASSQAPLPGNEKLFF. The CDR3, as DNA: TGCGCCAGCAGCCAAGCGCCGCTCCCAGGGAATGAAAAACTGTTTTTT.

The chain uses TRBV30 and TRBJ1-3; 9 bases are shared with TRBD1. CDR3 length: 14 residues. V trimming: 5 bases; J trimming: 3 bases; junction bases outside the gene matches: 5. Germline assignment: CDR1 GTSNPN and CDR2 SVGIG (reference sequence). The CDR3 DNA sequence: TGTGCCTGGGCAACAGGGGGCGGTGGAAACACCATATATTTT. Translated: CAWATGGGGNTIYF.

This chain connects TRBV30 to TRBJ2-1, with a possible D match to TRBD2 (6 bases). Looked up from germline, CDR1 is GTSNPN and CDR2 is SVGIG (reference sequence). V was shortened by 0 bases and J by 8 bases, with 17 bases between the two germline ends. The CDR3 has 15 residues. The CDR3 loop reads CAWSVHGGAGDEQFF. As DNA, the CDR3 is TGTGCCTGGAGTGTACATGGAGGGGCCGGGGATGAGCAGTTCTTC.

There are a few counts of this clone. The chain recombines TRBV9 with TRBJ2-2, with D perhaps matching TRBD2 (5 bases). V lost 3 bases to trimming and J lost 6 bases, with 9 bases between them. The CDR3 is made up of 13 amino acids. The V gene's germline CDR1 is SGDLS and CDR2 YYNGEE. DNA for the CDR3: TGTGCCAGCAGCGGGAGGTTTTCCGGGGAGCTGTTTTTT. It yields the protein CASSGRFSGELFF. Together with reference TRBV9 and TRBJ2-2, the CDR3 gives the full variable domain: DSGVTQTPKHLITATGQRVTLRCSPRSGDLSVYWYQQSLDQGLQFLIQYYNGEERAKGNILERFSAQQFPDLHSELNLSSLELGDSALYFCASSGRFSGELFFGEGSRLTVL.

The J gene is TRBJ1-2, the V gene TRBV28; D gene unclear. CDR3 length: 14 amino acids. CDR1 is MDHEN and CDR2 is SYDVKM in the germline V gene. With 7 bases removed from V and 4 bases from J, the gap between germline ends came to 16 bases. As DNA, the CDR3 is TGTGCCAGCACCACACCGCTGAGGACCTATGGCTACACCTTC. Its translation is CASTTPLRTYGYTF.

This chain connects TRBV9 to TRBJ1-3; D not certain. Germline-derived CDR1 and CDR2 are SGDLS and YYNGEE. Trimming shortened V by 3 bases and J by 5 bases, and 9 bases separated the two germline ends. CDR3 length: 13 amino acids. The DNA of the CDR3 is TGTGCCAGCAGCGAGGAGATGAGAAACACCATATATTTT. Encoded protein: CASSEEMRNTIYF.

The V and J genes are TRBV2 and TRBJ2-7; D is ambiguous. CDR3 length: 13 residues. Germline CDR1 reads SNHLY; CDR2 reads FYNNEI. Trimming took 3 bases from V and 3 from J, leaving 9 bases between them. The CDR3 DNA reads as TGTGCCAGCAGTGATGGTCAAAGCTACGAGCAGTACTTC. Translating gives CASSDGQSYEQYF.

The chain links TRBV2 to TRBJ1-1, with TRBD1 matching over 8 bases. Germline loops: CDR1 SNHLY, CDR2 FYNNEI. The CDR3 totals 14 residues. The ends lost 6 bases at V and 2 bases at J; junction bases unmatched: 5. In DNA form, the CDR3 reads TGTGCCAGCAGAGACAGGGGCGGAAACACTGAAGCTTTCTTT. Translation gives CASRDRGGNTEAFF.

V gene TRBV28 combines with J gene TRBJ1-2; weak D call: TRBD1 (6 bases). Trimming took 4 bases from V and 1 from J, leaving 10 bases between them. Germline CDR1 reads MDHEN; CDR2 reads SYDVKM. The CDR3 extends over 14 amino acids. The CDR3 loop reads CASSSGGYNYGYTF. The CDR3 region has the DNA TGTGCCAGCAGTTCGGGGGGCTATAACTATGGCTACACCTTC.

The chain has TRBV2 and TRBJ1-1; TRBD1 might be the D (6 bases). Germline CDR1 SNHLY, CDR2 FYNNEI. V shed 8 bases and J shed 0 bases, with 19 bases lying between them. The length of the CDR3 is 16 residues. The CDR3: CASADQGPRVNTEAFF. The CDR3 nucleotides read TGTGCCAGCGCAGACCAGGGGCCGAGGGTGAACACTGAAGCTTTCTTT.

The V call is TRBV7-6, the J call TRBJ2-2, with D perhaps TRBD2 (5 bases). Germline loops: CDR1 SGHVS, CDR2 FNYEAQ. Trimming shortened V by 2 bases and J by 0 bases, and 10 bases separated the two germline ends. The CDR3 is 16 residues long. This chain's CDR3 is CASSLYVGANTGELFF. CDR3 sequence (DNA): TGTGCCAGCAGCTTATACGTGGGAGCGAACACCGGGGAGCTGTTTTTT.

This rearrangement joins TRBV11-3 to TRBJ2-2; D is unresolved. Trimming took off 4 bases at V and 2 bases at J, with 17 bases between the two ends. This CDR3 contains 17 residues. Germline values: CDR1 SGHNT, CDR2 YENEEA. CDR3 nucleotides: TGTGCCAGCAGCTCAACTTGGGCCTCTCGAAACACCGGGGAGCTGTTTTTT. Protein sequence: CASSSTWASRNTGELFF.